This TCR beta chain comes out of a study of blood T cell repertoires in COVID-19 (dated by TCRdb to 2018 to 2021). About the study as a whole: Samples covering the acute and convalescent phases of COVID-19 were provided by collaborators in the United States, Italy and Spain. Where HLA class I and class II types were available, the types were taken from metadata supplied by the sample provider, not from assay-based typing. The samples were drawn from two sources: the first 160 participants of the ongoing ImmuneRACE study, and 1,200 or so subjects contributed by 6 global collaborators. The repertoires were released in a freely available public database meant as a resource for research on the immune response to SARS-CoV-2. The dataset comprised deeply sampled blood TCRbeta repertoires from subjects exposed to, actively infected with, or recovered from COVID-19. A de-identified subject ID, COVID-19 status, age in years and sex were almost always included in the sample metadata. The prospective study material was composed of cDNA or gDNA derived from T cells, B-cell-depleted T cells, or PBMCs.

As to this clone: The target of this receptor is not known. The record has no base qualities; no much larger clone is one base away.

The collaborating institutions used their own protocols to collect whole blood in K2EDTA tubes. For TCRbeta analysis, collaborators shipped samples as frozen whole blood, isolated PBMCs, or DNA extracted from either of those sample types. From the cysteine up to the phenylalanine, the CDR3 has a length of 14 residues. Only CDR3 DNA is held: 42 bases, read in frame from base 1. The germline V end is reduced by 1 base and the J end by 8 bases; junction bases left unmatched: 3. The germline V gene supplies CDR1 SGHAT and CDR2 FQNNGV. Beyond this particular receptor, the publication reports: How much clinical and demographic metadata was included differed by source and by participant, and the metadata was provided uncurated.

TCRbeta CDR3 regions were amplified from genomic DNA using the immunoSEQ Assay, a bias-controlled multiplex PCR. Turning to the authors' computational methods: Within the assay, amplification of reference gene primers was used to estimate how many nucleated cells each sample contained. To quantify the absolute abundance of each unique TCRbeta CDR3 rearrangement, sequence reads were collapsed and filtered. Productive Simpson clonality was computed per sample as the square root of Simpson's diversity index over productive rearrangements. The table comes from immuneACCESS by way of TCRdb, which keeps in-frame sequences with V and J called. Part of the clones is missing from these tables; in studies checked, under half for an unresolved V gene and the rest for unknown reasons. That table furnishes V, J and clone size, whereas the DNA furnished D and trimming. For this sample there are around 110,000 clones; over 65% appear just once. The ten largest account for 4% to 5% of the sample.

The TCR sequence derives from an older woman with acute or convalescent COVID-19. What was sequenced was peripheral blood. The receptor chain draws on TRBV11-2 and TRBJ1-4; TRBD1 lines up with 8 middle nucleotides. In nucleotides, the sequence is TGTGCCAGCAGCTTAGGACAGGGGCGGGAAAAACTGTTTTTT. This yields the protein CASSLGQGREKLFF.